This TCR beta chain was sequenced in a study of T cell responses to AZD1222 COVID-19 vaccine. This clone was detected only once. Measured with immunoSEQ multiplex PCR; TCRdb has only the in-frame clones, and not every one. The table shows some 100,000 clones, with 70% to 90% occurring only once. This CDR3 has 15 residues. CDR1 is SGHAT and CDR2 is FQNNGV in the germline V gene. V gave up 6 bases and J gave up 5 bases; unmatched junction bases: 12. The TCR comes from an adult in good health. Sequenced material: peripheral blood, taken on day 0 of AZD1222 vaccination. The gene calls are TRBV11-2 and TRBJ2-5; TRBD2 matches at 7 bases. The CDR3 region is CASRAIAGFGETQYF. The CDR3 nucleotides read TGTGCCAGCAGAGCGATAGCGGGCTTCGGGGAGACCCAGTACTTC.